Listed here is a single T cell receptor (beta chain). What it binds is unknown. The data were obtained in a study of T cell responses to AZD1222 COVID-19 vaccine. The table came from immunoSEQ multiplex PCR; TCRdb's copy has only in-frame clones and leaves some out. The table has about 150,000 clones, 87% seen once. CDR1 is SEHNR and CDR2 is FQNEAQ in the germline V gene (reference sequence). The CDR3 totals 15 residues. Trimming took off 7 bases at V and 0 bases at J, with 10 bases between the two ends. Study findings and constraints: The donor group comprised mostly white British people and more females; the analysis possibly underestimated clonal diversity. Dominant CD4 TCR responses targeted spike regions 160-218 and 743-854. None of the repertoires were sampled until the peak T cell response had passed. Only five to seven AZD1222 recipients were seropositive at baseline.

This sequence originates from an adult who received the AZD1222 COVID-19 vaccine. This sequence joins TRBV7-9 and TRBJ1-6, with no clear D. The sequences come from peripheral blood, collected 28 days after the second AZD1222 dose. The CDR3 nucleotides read TGTGCCAGCAACCCTGGAGGCTCCTATAATTCACCCCTCCACTTT. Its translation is CASNPGGSYNSPLHF.